These 8 T cell receptor beta chains share one sample of origin, sequenced in a study of metastatic and nonmetastatic thyroid tumors. MiXCR re-clonotyped the PCR reads for TCRdb. This sample has more than 9,000 clones; 25% to 30% occur once, and the top ten carry about 11%. Thyroid surgery was preceded by no treatment in any patient. What was sequenced was tumor tissue. The receptor set was obtained from a male donor with papillary thyroid cancer or a benign thyroid nodule (not recorded which). Some clones in this sample may be carry-over from other donors' samples.

This clone is judged medium-sized. This sequence joins TRBV7-8 and TRBJ2-1; no clear D. Germline V gives CDR1 SGHVS, CDR2 FQNEAQ. The length of the CDR3 is 14 residues. Trimming shortened V by 5 bases and J by 7 bases, and 15 bases separated the two germline ends. Written as DNA, the CDR3 is TGTGCCAGCAGCCGACAATACGGGCCTAATGAGCAGTTCTTC. The encoded protein is CASSRQYGPNEQFF.

This clone was detected a few times. The chain uses TRBV6-1 and TRBJ2-7, with D hard to call. The CDR3 spans 13 residues. Germline CDR1 MNHNS, CDR2 SASEGT. Between the trimmed V and J ends, which lost 6 bases and 7 bases, there was a span of 16 bases. CDR3 loop: CASSRTGNGEQYV. The CDR3 DNA sequence: TGTGCCAGCAGCCGCACTGGAAACGGAGAGCAGTACGTC.

This sequence joins TRBV11-1 and TRBJ2-3; possibly TRBD2 for D (5 bases). Germline values: CDR1 SGHAT, CDR2 FQDESV (reference sequence). The germline V and J ends were trimmed by 4 bases and 1 base, with 21 bases remaining between them. This CDR3 comprises 18 residues. This CDR3 reads CASSSISWGENGTDTQYF. For the CDR3, the DNA is TGTGCCAGCAGCTCAATAAGCTGGGGAGAGAATGGCACAGATACGCAGTATTTT.

This clone was counted ten times or more. The gene calls are TRBV20-1 and TRBJ2-3, with a tentative D call TRBD2 (6 bases). The CDR3 has 14 amino acids. V lost 0 bases and J 1 base, leaving 8 bases between the germline ends. Germline-derived CDR1 and CDR2 are DFQATT and SNEGSKA (reference sequence). The CDR3 here is CSARDPGGTDTQYF. Here the CDR3 DNA reads TGCAGTGCTAGAGATCCGGGAGGCACAGATACGCAGTATTTT.

The chain employs TRBV20-1 and TRBJ2-2; no clear D. Germline V lookup: CDR1 DFQATT, CDR2 SNEGSKA (reference sequence). This CDR3 region has 14 residues. The CDR3 here is CRAGSTLGTGELFF. The CDR3 DNA reads as TGCAGGGCAGGTAGCACCTTGGGCACCGGGGAGCTGTTTTTT.

The rearrangement uses TRBV30 and TRBJ1-4; 10 bases agree with TRBD1. Trimming cost V 2 bases and J 5 bases; bases outside gene matches: 11. CDR3 length: 17 amino acids. Germline assignment: CDR1 GTSNPN and CDR2 SVGIG (reference sequence). The DNA for the CDR3 is TGTGCCTGGAGTCCCGGGACAGGGGTTATGGTAAATGAAAAACTGTTTTTT. This codes for CAWSPGTGVMVNEKLFF.

This clone was seen ten or more times. A much larger clone differs from this one at a single base, so this may be a read error. In DNA form, the CDR3 reads TGTGCCAGCAGTTTAAGGCCCCAGTCTGAAGCTTTCTTT. This gives the protein CASSLRPQSEAFF. The V gene is TRBV12-3 or TRBV12-4, the J gene TRBJ1-1; D is unresolved. CDR3 size: 13 residues. Deletions cut 2 bases from V and 6 bases from J, with 10 bases between.

This clone has just a few counts. One junction end disagrees with the germline gene, perhaps due to a read error. The rearrangement uses TRBV6-1 and TRBJ2-5; 12 nucleotides line up with TRBD1. The CDR3 has 18 residues. Looked up from germline, CDR1 is MNHNS and CDR2 is SASEGT. CDR3 amino acids: CARSDTGTGGRREENQYF. CDR3 bases: TGTGCCAGAAGTGACACTGGGACAGGGGGCCGAAGGGAGGAGAACCAGTACTTC.